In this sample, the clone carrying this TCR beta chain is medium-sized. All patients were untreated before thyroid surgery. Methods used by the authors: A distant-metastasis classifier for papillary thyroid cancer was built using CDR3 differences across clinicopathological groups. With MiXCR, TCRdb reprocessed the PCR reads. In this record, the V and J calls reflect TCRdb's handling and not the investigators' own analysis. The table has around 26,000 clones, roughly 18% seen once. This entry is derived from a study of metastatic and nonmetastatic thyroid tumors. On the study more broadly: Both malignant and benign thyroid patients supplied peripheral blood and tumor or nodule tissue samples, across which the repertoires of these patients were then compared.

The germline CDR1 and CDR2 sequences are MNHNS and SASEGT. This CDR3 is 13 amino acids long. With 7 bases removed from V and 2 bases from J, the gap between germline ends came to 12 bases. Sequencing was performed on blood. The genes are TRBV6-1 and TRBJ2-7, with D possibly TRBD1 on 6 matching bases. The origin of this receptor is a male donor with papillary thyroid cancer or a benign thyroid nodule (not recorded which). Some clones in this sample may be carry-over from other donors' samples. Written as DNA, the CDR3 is TGTGCCAGCAATAGGGACAAGACCTACGAGCAGTACTTC. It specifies CASNRDKTYEQYF.